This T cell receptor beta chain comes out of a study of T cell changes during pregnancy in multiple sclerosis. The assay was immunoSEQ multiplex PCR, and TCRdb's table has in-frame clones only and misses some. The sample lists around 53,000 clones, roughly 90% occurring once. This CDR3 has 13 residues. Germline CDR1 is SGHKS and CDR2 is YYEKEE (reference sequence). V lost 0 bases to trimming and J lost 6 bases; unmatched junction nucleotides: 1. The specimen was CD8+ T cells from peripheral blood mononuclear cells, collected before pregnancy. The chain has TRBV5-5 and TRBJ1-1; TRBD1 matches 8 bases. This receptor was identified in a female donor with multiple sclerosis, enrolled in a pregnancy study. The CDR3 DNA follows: TGTGCCAGCAGCTTGGGGACAGGGCCTGAAGCTTTCTTT. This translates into CASSLGTGPEAFF.